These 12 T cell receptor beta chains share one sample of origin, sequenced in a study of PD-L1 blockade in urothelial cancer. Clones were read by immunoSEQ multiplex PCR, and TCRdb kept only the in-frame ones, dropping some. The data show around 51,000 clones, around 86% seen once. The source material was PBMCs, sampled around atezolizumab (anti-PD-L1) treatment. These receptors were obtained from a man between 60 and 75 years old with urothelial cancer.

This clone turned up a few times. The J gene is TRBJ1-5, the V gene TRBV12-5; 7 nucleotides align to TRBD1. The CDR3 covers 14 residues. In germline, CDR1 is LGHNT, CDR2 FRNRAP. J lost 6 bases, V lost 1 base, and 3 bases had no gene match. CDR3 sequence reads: CASGLGNRGQPQHF. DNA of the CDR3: TGTGCTAGTGGTTTGGGGAACAGGGGTCAGCCCCAGCATTTT. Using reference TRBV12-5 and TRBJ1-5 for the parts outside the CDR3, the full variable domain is DARVTQTPRHKVTEMGQEVTMRCQPILGHNTVFWYRQTMMQGLELLAYFRNRAPLDDSGMPKDRFSAEMPDATLATLKIQPSEPRDSAVYFCASGLGNRGQPQHFGDGTRLSIL.

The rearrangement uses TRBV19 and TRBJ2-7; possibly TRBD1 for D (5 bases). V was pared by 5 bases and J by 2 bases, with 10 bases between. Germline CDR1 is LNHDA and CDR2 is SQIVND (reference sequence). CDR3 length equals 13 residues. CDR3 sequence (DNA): TGTGCCAGTAGTTTCACAGGAACCTACGAGCAGTACTTC. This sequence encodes CASSFTGTYEQYF.

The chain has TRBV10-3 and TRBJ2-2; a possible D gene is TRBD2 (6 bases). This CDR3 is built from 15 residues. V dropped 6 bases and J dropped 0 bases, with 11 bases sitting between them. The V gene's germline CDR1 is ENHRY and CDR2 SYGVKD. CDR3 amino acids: CAIRKAGTNTGELFF. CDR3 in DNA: TGTGCCATCAGGAAAGCGGGTACGAACACCGGGGAGCTGTTTTTT.

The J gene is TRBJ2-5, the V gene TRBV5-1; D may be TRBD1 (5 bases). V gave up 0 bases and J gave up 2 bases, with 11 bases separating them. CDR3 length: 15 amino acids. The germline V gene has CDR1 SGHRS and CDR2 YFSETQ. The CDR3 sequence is CASSLAVAGQETQYF. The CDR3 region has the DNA TGCGCCAGCAGCTTGGCGGTAGCAGGGCAAGAGACCCAGTACTTC. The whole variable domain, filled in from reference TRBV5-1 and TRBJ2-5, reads KAGVTQTPRYLIKTRGQQVTLSCSPISGHRSVSWYQQTPGQGLQFLFEYFSETQRNKGNFPGRFSGRQFSNSRSEMNVSTLELGDSALYLCASSLAVAGQETQYFGPGTRLLVL.

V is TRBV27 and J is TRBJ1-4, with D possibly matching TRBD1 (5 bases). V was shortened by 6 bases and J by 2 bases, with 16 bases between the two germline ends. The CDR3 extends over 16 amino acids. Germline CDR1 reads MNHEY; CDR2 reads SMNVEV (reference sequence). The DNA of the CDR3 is TGTGCCAGCAGACTAAACTGGGGCCGGACTAATGAAAAACTGTTTTTT. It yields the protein CASRLNWGRTNEKLFF.

CDR3 bases: TGTGCCAGCAGCAATGAGGCCAGAGCCGGTGGAAACACCATATATTTT. Translated: CASSNEARAGGNTIYF. V gene TRBV7-9 combines with J gene TRBJ1-3; D remains ambiguous. In germline, CDR1 is SEHNR, CDR2 FQNEAQ (reference sequence). This CDR3 is built from 16 residues. V was clipped by 5 bases and J by 3 bases, with 17 bases between them.

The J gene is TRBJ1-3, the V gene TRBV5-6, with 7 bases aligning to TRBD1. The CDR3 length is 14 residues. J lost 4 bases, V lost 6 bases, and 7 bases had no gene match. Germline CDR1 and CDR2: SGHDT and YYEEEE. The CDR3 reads CASMAGGRGNTIYF. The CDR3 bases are TGTGCCAGCATGGCAGGGGGGAGAGGAAACACCATATATTTT.

The CDR3 is CASSPNPTGQSYNEQFF. In DNA, the CDR3 is TGTGCCAGCAGCCCCAACCCCACAGGGCAGTCCTACAATGAGCAGTTCTTC. The gene calls are TRBV7-6 and TRBJ2-1; weak D call: TRBD1 (6 bases). Trimming shortened V by 5 bases and J by 1 base, and 18 bases separated the two germline ends. Germline CDR1 SGHVS, CDR2 FNYEAQ. The CDR3 has 17 amino acids.

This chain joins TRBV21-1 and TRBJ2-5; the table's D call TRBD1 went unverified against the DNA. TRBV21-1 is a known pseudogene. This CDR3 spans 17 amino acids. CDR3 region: CASSEGQGKRREETQYF. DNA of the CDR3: TGTGCCAGCAGCGAGGGACAGGGGAAACGGCGAGAGGAGACCCAGTACTTC.

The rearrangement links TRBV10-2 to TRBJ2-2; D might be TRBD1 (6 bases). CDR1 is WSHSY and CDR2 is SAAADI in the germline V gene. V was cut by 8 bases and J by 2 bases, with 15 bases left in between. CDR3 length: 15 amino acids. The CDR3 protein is CASWARGGNTGELFF. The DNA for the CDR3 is TGCGCCAGCTGGGCCAGGGGCGGAAACACCGGGGAGCTGTTTTTT.

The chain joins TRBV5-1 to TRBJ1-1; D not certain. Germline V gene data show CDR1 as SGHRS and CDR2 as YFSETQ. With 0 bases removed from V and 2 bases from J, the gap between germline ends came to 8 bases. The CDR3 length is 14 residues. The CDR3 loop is CASSLDISNTEAFF. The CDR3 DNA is TGCGCCAGCAGCTTGGACATATCTAACACTGAAGCTTTCTTT.

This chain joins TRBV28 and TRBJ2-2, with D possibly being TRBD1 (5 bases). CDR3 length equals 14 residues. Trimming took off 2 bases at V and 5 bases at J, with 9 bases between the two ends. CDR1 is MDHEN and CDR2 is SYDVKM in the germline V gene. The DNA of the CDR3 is TGTGCCAGCAGTTTACAGGGTCCAACCGGGGAGCTGTTTTTT. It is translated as CASSLQGPTGELFF. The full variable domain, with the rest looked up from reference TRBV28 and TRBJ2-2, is DVKVTQSSRYLVKRTGEKVFLECVQDMDHENMFWYRQDPGLGLRLIYFSYDVKMKEKGDIPEGYSVSREKKERFSLILESASTNQTSMYLCASSLQGPTGELFFGEGSRLTVL.